This T cell receptor beta chain was recovered during a study of T-cell memory formation after mild COVID-19. Turning to the study itself: TCR clusters were mostly donor specific.

A 5'RACE reaction primed in the constant segment made cDNA libraries of TCR alpha and TCR beta, and these carried sample barcodes and UMIs. Each CDR3 protein is one row after TCRdb ran MiXCR on the 5' RACE reads. The table records around 410,000 distinct CDR3 sequences, around a quarter of them present only once. For this clonotype: The antigen remains undetermined.

This CDR3 region has 14 residues. Per the germline V gene, CDR1 is SSHAT and CDR2 is FNYEAQ (reference sequence). V lost 5 bases and J lost 5; bases outside the gene matches: 8. Study observations and caveats: Chiefly within CM and EM were the contracting CD4+ clones; CD8+ ones were within EMRA.

This TCR was recovered from an adult woman who had mild COVID-19 (a few samples of this study predate the infection). Cell type and time point are not known. The chain uses TRBV7-7 and TRBJ2-7; TRBD1 matches at 8 bases. The sequenced sample was PBMCs or a T cell subset sorted from them (not recorded which). In DNA form, the CDR3 reads TGTGCCAGCAGCACCGGACAGGGACGCGACGAGCAGTACTTC. Its translation is CASSTGQGRDEQYF. The variable domain in full, completed from reference TRBV7-7 and TRBJ2-7, reads GAGVSQSPRYKVTKRGQDVTLRCDPISSHATLYWYQQALGQGPEFLTYFNYEAQPDKSGLPSDRFSAERPEGSISTLTIQRTEQRDSAMYRCASSTGQGRDEQYFGPGTRLTVT.